One and the same sample provided the 14 T cell receptor beta chains below, sequenced in a study of blood T cells in healthy people across ages. The authors ran a second PCR of 7 to 11 cycles using a sample-barcoded 5' primer and a J-beta primer mix. TCRdb passed the 5' RACE reads through MiXCR, listing each CDR3 protein once. This sample yields about 680,000 distinct CDR3 sequences, of which around 49% are seen a single time; about a third belongs to the top ten. Sample: blood. The receptors here all came from a woman in her fifties or sixties in good health.

V is TRBV7-2 and J is TRBJ2-3; 12 positions match TRBD2. Germline loops: CDR1 SGHTA, CDR2 FQGNSA. The J segment lost 5 bases and the V segment lost 1 base, leaving 4 bases of the junction unmatched. The CDR3 sequence is 16 residues long. The CDR3 coding sequence is TGTGCCAGCAGCTTAGGCTTACTAGCGGGAGGAGATACGCAGTATTTT. It encodes CASSLGLLAGGDTQYF.

The rearrangement links TRBV7-9 to TRBJ2-1; the D gene is possibly TRBD2 (6 bases). V lost 3 bases and J 0 bases, leaving 9 bases between the germline ends. The CDR3 extends over 15 amino acids. Germline loops: CDR1 SEHNR, CDR2 FQNEAQ (reference sequence). The CDR3 DNA follows: TGTGCCAGCAGCTTTGTCGGGAGCTCCTACAATGAGCAGTTCTTC. It encodes CASSFVGSSYNEQFF.

The chain carries TRBV7-7 and TRBJ2-3; D uncertain. V lost 5 bases to trimming and J lost 6 bases, with 15 bases between them. This CDR3 region has 14 residues. Germline values: CDR1 SSHAT, CDR2 FNYEAQ (reference sequence). The DNA of the CDR3 is TGTGCCAGCAGCCTTGGCAGAAACTCGGATACGCAGTATTTT. It codes for CASSLGRNSDTQYF.

The gene calls are TRBV5-1 and TRBJ2-5; the D is unclear. Germline V gene data show CDR1 as SGHRS and CDR2 as YFSETQ. Trimming cost V 1 base and J 5 bases, with 15 bases left between them. The CDR3 runs to 15 residues. This CDR3 is CASSLSSPTAETQYF. CDR3 bases: TGCGCCAGCAGCTTGTCCTCTCCCACAGCGGAGACCCAGTACTTC.

This clonotype has more than one count but fewer than ten. The chain carries TRBV28 and TRBJ2-1; D unresolved. Germline V CDR1 and CDR2: MDHEN, SYDVKM. The germline V and J ends were trimmed by 2 bases and 6 bases, with 8 bases remaining between them. CDR3 length: 13 residues. CDR3 loop: CASSLNHRNEQFF. The DNA of the CDR3 is TGTGCCAGCAGTTTAAATCACCGCAATGAGCAGTTCTTC.

The table lists this clonotype with a count of one. A read error may account for a junction end that differs from germline. The chain couples TRBV24-1 to TRBJ1-2; D unresolved. The CDR3 runs to 14 residues. CDR1 KGHDR and CDR2 SFDVKD come from the germline V gene. The DNA for the CDR3 is TGTGCGACCACGGCTGGACGGAGAAACTATGGCTACACCTTC. Translation: CATTAGRRNYGYTF.

This clonotype was recorded at least ten times. The chain couples TRBV7-2 to TRBJ2-3; the D gene is possibly TRBD1 (5 bases). The CDR3 sequence is 14 residues long. Trimming removed 0 bases at V and 2 bases at J, with 6 bases between. CDR1 is SGHTA and CDR2 is FQGNSA in the germline V gene. The chain's CDR3 is CASSLARVTDTQYF. The CDR3 DNA reads as TGTGCCAGCAGCTTAGCCAGGGTCACAGATACGCAGTATTTT.

This clonotype was seen more than once but under ten times. This rearrangement joins TRBV29-1 to TRBJ1-2; D uncertain. This CDR3 is built from 12 residues. The germline gives CDR1 SQVTM, CDR2 ANQGSEA. V gave up 3 bases and J gave up 4 bases, with 9 bases separating them. In DNA, the CDR3 is TGCAGCGTTGACCACCAGACCTATGGCTACACCTTC. This gives the protein CSVDHQTYGYTF.

This chain uses TRBV15 with TRBJ2-5; D tentatively fits TRBD1 or TRBD2 (6 bases each). V lost 6 bases, J lost 5 bases, and 13 bases lay in between. The CDR3 totals 13 residues. Germline lookup yields CDR1 LNHNV and CDR2 YYDKDF (reference sequence). CDR3 amino acids: CATSSRGAETQYF. As DNA, the CDR3 is TGTGCCACCAGTAGTAGGGGGGCGGAGACCCAGTACTTC.

The rearrangement links TRBV3-1 to TRBJ2-1, with a possible D match to TRBD2 (6 bases). The germline V gene encodes CDR1 LGHDT and CDR2 YNNKEL (reference sequence). V was clipped by 5 bases and J by 6 bases, with 11 bases between them. The length of the CDR3 is 13 residues. The DNA of the CDR3 is TGTGCCAGCAGCTATACTAGCCCCAATGAGCAGTTCTTC. As protein: CASSYTSPNEQFF.

The V and J genes are TRBV7-2 and TRBJ1-6; D is unclear. With 6 bases removed from V and 7 bases from J, the gap between germline ends came to 13 bases. In germline, CDR1 is SGHTA, CDR2 FQGNSA. The CDR3 totals 14 residues. CDR3 sequence reads: CASRQQSGNSPLHF. For the CDR3, the DNA is TGTGCCAGCAGGCAACAGTCTGGGAATTCACCCCTCCACTTT.

This sequence joins TRBV6-5 and TRBJ2-7, with 9 bases matching TRBD1. The CDR3 extends over 15 amino acids. The junction had 14 bases not matched to a gene; V was cut back by 10 bases and J by 4 bases. From germline, CDR1 is MNHEY and CDR2 SVGAGI. In nucleotides, the CDR3 is TGTGCCATATCCTCCACCGGGACAGGGTTTTACGAGCAGTACTTC. Translating it yields CAISSTGTGFYEQYF.

This clonotype has a handful of counts. The genes are TRBV12-3 or TRBV12-4 and TRBJ1-2; a weak D match, TRBD1 (5 bases). This CDR3 is 17 amino acids long. Trimming removed 5 bases from V and 4 bases from J, with 23 bases in between. The CDR3 sequence: CASSLKYGRSGGYGYTF. In DNA form, the CDR3 reads TGTGCCAGCAGTCTAAAATATGGACGGTCCGGGGGCTATGGCTACACCTTC.

This clonotype turned up a few times. The chain carries TRBV20-1 and TRBJ2-3, with D tentatively TRBD1 or TRBD2 (6 bases each). Germline V gene lookup returns CDR1 DFQATT and CDR2 SNEGSKA (reference sequence). The V gene lost 6 bases and the J gene lost 6 bases, with 13 bases spanning the gap. This CDR3 has 12 amino acids. CDR3 residues: CSATTGGDTQYF. The CDR3, as DNA: TGCAGTGCAACGACAGGAGGGGATACGCAGTATTTT.